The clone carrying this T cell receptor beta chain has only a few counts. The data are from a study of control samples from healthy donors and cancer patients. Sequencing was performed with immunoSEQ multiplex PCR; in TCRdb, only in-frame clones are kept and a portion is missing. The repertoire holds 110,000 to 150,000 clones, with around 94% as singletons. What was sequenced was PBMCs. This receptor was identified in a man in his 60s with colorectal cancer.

The CDR3 spells CATQRGAGLYEQYF. In DNA form, the CDR3 reads TGTGCCACCCAAAGGGGGGCGGGCCTCTACGAGCAGTACTTC. The chain recombines TRBV2 with TRBJ2-7; D is tentatively TRBD1 or TRBD2 (6 bases each). CDR3 length: 14 residues. V lost 10 bases and J lost 3, with 19 bases in between. From germline, CDR1 is SNHLY and CDR2 FYNNEI.